The 23 T cell receptor beta chains below come from one sample, sequenced in a study of T cell changes during pregnancy in multiple sclerosis. The method was immunoSEQ multiplex PCR; TCRdb's version includes in-frame clones alone and lacks a portion of them. The table includes about 58,000 clones, around 90% detected once. The sample here was CD4+ T cells from peripheral blood mononuclear cells, taken after pregnancy. These receptors were obtained from a female donor in good health, enrolled as a control in a pregnancy study.

This chain links TRBV29-1 with TRBJ2-2, with D tentatively TRBD2 (5 bases). Trimming pared 1 base from V and 4 bases from J, leaving 7 bases between. This CDR3 is 13 amino acids long. Germline V gene lookup returns CDR1 SQVTM and CDR2 ANQGSEA. CDR3 nucleotides: TGCAGCGTTGAAGTCGGGGTCACCGGGGAGCTGTTTTTT. Its translation: CSVEVGVTGELFF.

A few counts support this clone. The chain links TRBV5-1 to TRBJ1-1; 9 positions agree with TRBD1. The CDR3 is made up of 15 amino acids. Germline CDR1 reads SGHRS; CDR2 reads YFSETQ. V was clipped by 4 bases and J by 5 bases; unmatched bases: 9. The CDR3: CASSVTGTGSTEAFF. CDR3 nucleotides: TGCGCCAGCAGCGTGACCGGGACAGGGTCGACTGAAGCTTTCTTT.

The chain employs TRBV4-1 and TRBJ1-5; D possibly corresponds to TRBD1 (5 bases). Germline CDR1 is MGHRA and CDR2 is YSYEKL. Trimming removed 6 bases at V and 1 base at J, with 16 bases between. The CDR3 runs to 16 residues. The CDR3 here is CASSQPREGSNQPQHF. In DNA form, the CDR3 reads TGCGCCAGCAGTCAGCCCAGGGAGGGGAGCAATCAGCCCCAGCATTTT.

J is TRBJ1-1 and V is TRBV15, with D possibly TRBD1 on 6 matching bases. CDR1 LNHNV and CDR2 YYDKDF come from the germline V gene (reference sequence). Trimming left V 3 bases short and J 4 bases short, with 12 bases between. The CDR3 loop spans 14 amino acids. The CDR3 DNA is TGTGCCACCAGCAGGTTACAGGGTGGCACTGAAGCTTTCTTT. The encoded protein is CATSRLQGGTEAFF.

Here the CDR3 reads CASSLAGLVRQNTEAFF. DNA of the CDR3: TGCGCCAGCAGCTTGGCTGGACTTGTTAGACAGAACACTGAAGCTTTCTTT. The chain carries TRBV5-1 and TRBJ1-1, with D unresolved. Per the germline V gene, CDR1 is SGHRS and CDR2 is YFSETQ. V lost 0 bases, J lost 1 base, and 16 bases lay in between. The CDR3 is made up of 17 amino acids.

V gene TRBV25-1 combines with J gene TRBJ2-2; D ambiguous. Germline V lookup: CDR1 MGHDK, CDR2 SYGVNS. V lost 7 bases and J 8 bases, leaving 14 bases between the germline ends. The length of the CDR3 is 13 residues. In nucleotides, the CDR3 is TGTGCCAGCATAGGAGCAGTTTCTGGGGAGCTGTTTTTT. As protein: CASIGAVSGELFF.

In nucleotides, the CDR3 is TGCGCCAGCAGCTTGGCGACAGGGCGCAACACTGAAGCTTTCTTT. This codes for CASSLATGRNTEAFF. The chain has TRBV5-1 and TRBJ1-1; 7 bases fit TRBD1. Germline CDR1 is SGHRS and CDR2 is YFSETQ. The CDR3 length is 15 residues. Losses at the gene ends were 0 bases for V and 2 bases for J; bases not matched to a gene: 4.

This chain joins TRBV7-9 and TRBJ1-1; 8 bases align to TRBD1. CDR3 length equals 16 residues. The germline CDR1 and CDR2 sequences are SEHNR and FQNEAQ (reference sequence). The J segment lost 4 bases and the V segment lost 4 bases, leaving 11 bases of the junction unmatched. The CDR3 nucleotides are TGTGCCAGCAGCTCGGACCTGGACAGGGCCGCCACTGAAGCTTTCTTT. Protein sequence: CASSSDLDRAATEAFF.

The chain recombines TRBV7-6 with TRBJ2-5; 7 bases are shared with TRBD1. CDR3 size: 16 residues. The trim removed 5 bases at V and 0 bases at J, leaving 9 bases unmatched. In germline, CDR1 is SGHVS, CDR2 FNYEAQ. CDR3 protein: CASSPTGTAYQETQYF. The CDR3 DNA follows: TGTGCCAGCAGCCCGACCGGGACAGCGTACCAAGAGACCCAGTACTTC.

The chain couples TRBV7-2 to TRBJ2-3; possible D gene TRBD2, 6 bases. The germline V gene has CDR1 SGHTA and CDR2 FQGNSA. The length of the CDR3 is 15 residues. Trimming cost V 5 bases and J 0 bases, with 12 bases left between them. The CDR3 nucleotides are TGTGCCAGCAGCCCATTACGGGGGAGCACAGATACGCAGTATTTT. This gives the protein CASSPLRGSTDTQYF.

This chain connects TRBV5-1 to TRBJ2-5; 9 bases line up with TRBD2. Per germline, CDR1 SGHRS and CDR2 YFSETQ. V gave up 6 bases and J gave up 2 bases; unmatched junction bases: 8. This CDR3 contains 15 residues. CDR3 residues: CASTSGGPRQETQYF. The CDR3 bases are TGCGCCAGCACCAGCGGGGGGCCTCGTCAAGAGACCCAGTACTTC.

The V gene is TRBV19, the J gene TRBJ2-7, with TRBD2 matching over 13 bases. V lost 10 bases and J lost 7; bases outside the gene matches: 7. CDR1 and CDR2 from the germline V gene are LNHDA and SQIVND (reference sequence). This CDR3 comprises 13 residues. CDR3 region: CATRGLAGKEQYF. CDR3 DNA sequence: TGTGCCACAAGGGGACTAGCGGGGAAAGAGCAGTACTTC.

The chain joins TRBV30 to TRBJ2-1; 7 bases map to TRBD1. J gave up 8 bases and V 5 bases, and 3 bases lay outside the gene matches. Looked up from germline, CDR1 is GTSNPN and CDR2 is SVGIG (reference sequence). This CDR3 comprises 11 residues. CDR3 protein: CAWAQGHEQFF. In DNA, the CDR3 is TGTGCCTGGGCACAGGGGCATGAGCAGTTCTTC.

This clone was seen a handful of times. This chain connects TRBV5-1 to TRBJ1-4, with TRBD1 as a possible D gene (5 bases). CDR3 length equals 15 residues. V was shortened by 4 bases and J by 2 bases, with 12 bases between the two germline ends. Germline V gene data show CDR1 as SGHRS and CDR2 as YFSETQ. CDR3 in DNA: TGCGCCAGCAGCCCCGGTGGGGCCACTAATGAAAAACTGTTTTTT. It is translated as CASSPGGATNEKLFF.

This sequence joins TRBV9 and TRBJ2-5, with D possibly TRBD2 on 6 matching bases. Trimming removed 0 bases from V and 4 bases from J, with 16 bases in between. Germline-derived CDR1 and CDR2 are SGDLS and YYNGEE. The CDR3 spans 16 residues. The CDR3 DNA follows: TGTGCCAGCAGCGTAGACATATCCGGAGCGGGAGAGACCCAGTACTTC. Its translation: CASSVDISGAGETQYF.

J is TRBJ2-2 and V is TRBV7-2; 10 nucleotides match TRBD1. V trimming: 2 bases; J trimming: 7 bases; junction bases outside the gene matches: 7. The CDR3 totals 16 residues. Germline CDR1 is SGHTA and CDR2 is FQGNSA. This CDR3 reads CASSLPGTGVFGELFF. The CDR3 DNA reads as TGTGCCAGCAGCTTACCCGGGACAGGGGTTTTCGGGGAGCTGTTTTTT.

The CDR3 reads CASSPGASGGSEQFF. The CDR3 nucleotides are TGTGCCAGCAGCCCCGGCGCTAGCGGGGGCAGTGAGCAGTTCTTC. The J gene is TRBJ2-1, the V gene TRBV7-2; 10 bases line up with TRBD2. V was pared by 5 bases and J by 9 bases, with 10 bases of the junction left unmatched. Germline CDR1 SGHTA, CDR2 FQGNSA. This CDR3 region has 15 residues.

V usage is TRBV11-2 and J usage is TRBJ2-7, with D possibly matching TRBD1 (6 bases). V gave up 4 bases and J gave up 2 bases, with 9 bases separating them. CDR3 length equals 13 residues. Germline loops: CDR1 SGHAT, CDR2 FQNNGV. The CDR3 DNA reads TGTGCCAGCAGCTCGACAGGTCCCTACGAGCAGTACTTC. Its translation is CASSSTGPYEQYF.

CDR3 sequence: CASSLELGGNYGYTF. DNA of the CDR3: TGTGCCAGCAGCTTAGAGTTGGGGGGGAACTATGGCTACACCTTC. The V call is TRBV7-9, the J call TRBJ1-2; D is perhaps TRBD1 (5 bases). Trimming took 1 base from V and 2 from J, leaving 11 bases between them. Germline loops: CDR1 SEHNR, CDR2 FQNEAQ (reference sequence). This CDR3 region has 15 residues. The variable domain in full, with the rest retrieved from reference TRBV7-9 and TRBJ1-2, is DTGVSQNPRHKITKRGQNVTFRCDPISEHNRLYWYRQTLGQGPEFLTYFQNEAQLEKSRLLSDRFSAERPKGSFSTLEIQRTEQGDSAMYLCASSLELGGNYGYTFGSGTRLTVV.

J is TRBJ2-7 and V is TRBV6-1, with 8 bases that match TRBD1. This CDR3 is 15 amino acids long. The germline V gene encodes CDR1 MNHNS and CDR2 SASEGT. The V gene end was trimmed by 8 bases and the J gene end by 4 bases; junction bases not matched to a gene: 13. CDR3 region: CASGATGTGGYEQYF. The CDR3 DNA reads as TGTGCCAGCGGAGCTACAGGGACAGGTGGATACGAGCAGTACTTC.

The rearrangement uses TRBV15 and TRBJ2-5; weak D call: TRBD2 (6 bases). Trimming took off 0 bases at V and 5 bases at J, with 13 bases between the two ends. The CDR3 runs 15 residues. The germline CDR1 and CDR2 sequences are LNHNV and YYDKDF (reference sequence). The CDR3 DNA follows: TGTGCCACCAGCAGAGATGGAGGGAGGTGGGAGACCCAGTACTTC. It is translated as CATSRDGGRWETQYF.

The chain joins TRBV5-4 to TRBJ1-1; maybe TRBD1 (5 bases). Germline CDR1 and CDR2: SGHNT and YYREEE (reference sequence). V dropped 4 bases and J dropped 0 bases, with 16 bases sitting between them. The CDR3 is 16 residues long. CDR3 sequence reads: CASSPTPQDLNTEAFF. The CDR3, as DNA: TGTGCCAGCAGCCCCACCCCACAGGACCTGAACACTGAAGCTTTCTTT. Full variable domain (outside the CDR3, taken from reference TRBV5-4 and TRBJ1-1): ETGVTQSPTHLIKTRGQQVTLRCSSQSGHNTVSWYQQALGQGPQFIFQYYREEENGRGNFPPRFSGLQFPNYSSELNVNALELDDSALYLCASSPTPQDLNTEAFFGQGTRLTVV.

This chain links TRBV21-1 with TRBJ2-4; TRBD2, the table's D call, lacks a check against the DNA. TRBV21-1 is marked as a pseudogene. This CDR3 contains 19 residues. The CDR3 bases are TGTGCCAGCAGCAAACCCCAAACAGGGCGGGGGTTAGCCAAAAACATTCAGTACTTC. Its protein product is CASSKPQTGRGLAKNIQYF.